This T cell receptor beta chain was sequenced in a study of OX40 agonist ivuxolimab in advanced cancers. Study-wide background: Three patients responded partially, comprising one with hepatocellular carcinoma and two with cutaneous melanoma.

This clone showed up just a few times. TCRdb keeps only in-frame clones here, not all; method: immunoSEQ multiplex PCR. The repertoire has around 31,000 clones, about 87% of them found once; the top ten carry roughly a third. The CDR3 has 15 amino acids. Germline-derived CDR1 and CDR2 are MNHEY and SMNVEV (reference sequence). J gave up 8 bases and V 5 bases, and 11 bases lay outside the gene matches. This sequence originates from an adult with an advanced solid tumor such as melanoma, head and neck, liver or kidney cancer. This chain connects TRBV27 to TRBJ1-4, with 7 bases fitting TRBD1. Here the sequenced sample was CD4+ or CD8+ T cells sorted from blood, taken in a trial of the OX40 agonist ivuxolimab. CDR3 region: CASSTSTGQTEKLFF. The CDR3 region has the DNA TGTGCCAGCAGTACCTCGACGGGACAGACAGAAAAACTGTTTTTT.